This TCR beta chain was identified during a study of T-cell memory formation after mild COVID-19. This clonotype was seen a few times. Trimming shortened V by 6 bases and J by 10 bases, and 25 bases separated the two germline ends. This CDR3 region has 16 residues. One entry per CDR3 protein results from TCRdb running MiXCR on the 5' RACE reads. This sample has about 270,000 distinct CDR3 sequences, with around 15% found just once. The receptor comes from a man younger than 30 who had mild COVID-19 (a few samples of this study predate the infection). Cell type and time point are not known. What was sequenced was PBMCs or a T cell subset sorted from them (not recorded which). V and J are TRBV12-3 or TRBV12-4 and TRBJ2-1, with D perhaps matching TRBD2 (6 bases). CDR3 loop: CASRPTGGGLLIEQFF. The DNA for the CDR3 is TGTGCCAGCAGGCCCACCGGCGGCGGACTATTGATCGAGCAGTTCTTC.